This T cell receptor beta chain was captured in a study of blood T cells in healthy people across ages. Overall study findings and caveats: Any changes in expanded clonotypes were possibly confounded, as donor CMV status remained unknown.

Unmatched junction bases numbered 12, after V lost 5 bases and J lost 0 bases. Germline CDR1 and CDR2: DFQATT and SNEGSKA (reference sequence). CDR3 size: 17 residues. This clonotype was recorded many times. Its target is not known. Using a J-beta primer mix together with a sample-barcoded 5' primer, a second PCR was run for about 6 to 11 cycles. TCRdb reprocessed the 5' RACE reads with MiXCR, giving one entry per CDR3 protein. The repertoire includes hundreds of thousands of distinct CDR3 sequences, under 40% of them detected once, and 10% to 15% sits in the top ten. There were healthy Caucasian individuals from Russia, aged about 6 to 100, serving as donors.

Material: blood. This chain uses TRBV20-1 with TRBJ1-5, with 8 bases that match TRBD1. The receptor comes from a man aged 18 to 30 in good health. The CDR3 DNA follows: TGCAGTGCTCAAGACAGGGGCCGTTTTTCTAGCAATCAGCCCCAGCATTTT. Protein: CSAQDRGRFSSNQPQHF.